Following are 30 T cell receptor beta chains from one sample sequenced in a study of identical twins. Each CDR3 protein is one row after TCRdb ran MiXCR on the 5' RACE reads. The sample contains 500,000 or so distinct CDR3 sequences, less than 25% of which appear only once. The same sample was also used in a study of T cells expressing NK-cell markers.

Sequenced: CD4+ T cells sorted from blood. The receptors here all came from a woman younger than 30 in good health.

This clonotype has only a few counts. The chain carries TRBV7-2 and TRBJ1-5, with D hard to call. Trimming removed 1 base at V and 6 bases at J, with 10 bases between. The CDR3 totals 14 residues. Germline-derived CDR1 and CDR2 are SGHTA and FQGNSA. The CDR3 region has the DNA TGTGCCAGCAGCTTAGTGAGGGTCGGTCAGCCCCAGCATTTT. This gives the protein CASSLVRVGQPQHF.

J is TRBJ1-2 and V is TRBV7-2, with 9 positions matching TRBD1. Trimming removed 5 bases from V and 2 bases from J; junction bases left unmatched: 6. The CDR3 has 15 residues. CDR1 is SGHTA, CDR2 FQGNSA, per germline. The CDR3, as DNA: TGTGCCAGCAGCCTGTACGGGACAGGGAACTATGGCTACACCTTC. It encodes CASSLYGTGNYGYTF.

The chain couples TRBV3-1 to TRBJ2-1, with unresolved D. CDR1 is LGHDT and CDR2 is YNNKEL in the germline V gene (reference sequence). Trimming cost V 7 bases and J 7 bases, with 11 bases left between them. This CDR3 has 12 residues. CDR3 DNA: TGTGCCAGCATAGGGTTTAGGAATGAGCAGTTCTTC. Amino acids: CASIGFRNEQFF.

The chain carries TRBV9 and TRBJ2-5; no reliable D call. CDR3 size: 14 residues. Germline values: CDR1 SGDLS, CDR2 YYNGEE. Between the trimmed V and J ends, which lost 0 bases and 2 bases, there was a span of 8 bases. Here the CDR3 DNA reads TGTGCCAGCAGCGTAGGGCGGTGGCAAGAGACCCAGTACTTC. Translating it yields CASSVGRWQETQYF.

V gene TRBV7-9 combines with J gene TRBJ1-5, with D unclear. Germline assignment: CDR1 SEHNR and CDR2 FQNEAQ (reference sequence). V was trimmed by 1 base and J by 6 bases, leaving 7 bases between them. The CDR3 has 13 amino acids. In nucleotides, the CDR3 is TGTGCCAGCAGCTTAGTGGCCGCTCAGCCCCAGCATTTT. It encodes CASSLVAAQPQHF.

The chain has TRBV6-5 and TRBJ2-5; 12 nucleotides agree with TRBD1. Germline V gene sequence: CDR1 MNHEY, CDR2 SVGAGI. After removal of 2 bases from V and 4 bases from J, the junction contained 11 bases not matched to a gene. The CDR3 runs 18 residues. CDR3 sequence: CASSYTPPGTGGRETQYF. The CDR3 DNA sequence: TGTGCCAGCAGTTACACGCCCCCCGGGACAGGGGGCCGAGAGACCCAGTACTTC.

In this sample, this clonotype turned up a few times. The chain joins TRBV11-2 to TRBJ2-3, with TRBD2 as a possible D gene (7 bases). Trimming stripped 6 bases from V and 5 bases from J, with 18 bases between. The CDR3 runs 15 residues. Germline CDR1 SGHAT, CDR2 FQNNGV. The DNA of the CDR3 is TGTGCCAGCAGGCTGTGGGGGGGGGCCAAAGATACGCAGTATTTT. This codes for CASRLWGGAKDTQYF.

This clonotype has a handful of counts. This sequence joins TRBV11-3 and TRBJ2-3; no clear D gene. This CDR3 region has 12 residues. The V end was cut by 3 bases, the J end by 7 bases, with 8 bases between. Germline values: CDR1 SGHNT, CDR2 YENEEA. The CDR3, as DNA: TGTGCCAGCAGCTTGGCGAGGAATACGCAGTATTTT. Its translation is CASSLARNTQYF.

The chain has TRBV20-1 and TRBJ2-3; 8 bases are shared with TRBD1. The CDR3 is made up of 17 amino acids. In germline, CDR1 is DFQATT, CDR2 SNEGSKA (reference sequence). The V and J ends lost 6 bases and 0 bases, in that order; junction bases with no gene match: 14. Here the CDR3 DNA reads TGCAGTGCGTGGGGACAGGACCCCGTACCTAGCACAGATACGCAGTATTTT. Translated: CSAWGQDPVPSTDTQYF.

This clonotype has more than one count but fewer than ten. CDR3 in amino acids: CASSRTLRYGYTF. Here the CDR3 DNA reads TGTGCCAGCTCCCGGACCCTCCGCTATGGCTACACCTTC. The rearrangement uses TRBV6-1 and TRBJ1-2; D is unresolved. Germline lookup yields CDR1 MNHNS and CDR2 SASEGT. Trimming removed 8 bases at V and 4 bases at J, with 14 bases between. This CDR3 has 13 amino acids.

This clonotype has more than one count but fewer than ten. This chain links TRBV20-1 with TRBJ2-1, with TRBD2 as a possible D gene (6 bases). Trimming took 3 bases from V and 2 from J, leaving 11 bases between them. CDR1 is DFQATT and CDR2 is SNEGSKA in the germline V gene (reference sequence). The CDR3 is 14 residues long. The CDR3 region is CSASPGRPYNEQFF. In DNA, the CDR3 is TGCAGTGCTAGTCCCGGGAGACCCTACAATGAGCAGTTCTTC.

This rearrangement joins TRBV6-1 to TRBJ1-2; D uncertain. Germline CDR1 MNHNS, CDR2 SASEGT. Trimming left V 7 bases short and J 8 bases short, with 17 bases between. This CDR3 contains 13 residues. For the CDR3, the DNA is TGTGCCAGCACCGACCCCTCGTTACGAGGCTACACCTTC. Amino acid sequence: CASTDPSLRGYTF.

This clonotype was detected a few times. J is TRBJ1-2 and V is TRBV9; TRBD1 aligns across 7 bases. This CDR3 spans 13 amino acids. The germline CDR1 and CDR2 sequences are SGDLS and YYNGEE. V lost 2 bases and J lost 4; bases outside the gene matches: 2. The DNA of the CDR3 is TGTGCCAGCAGCGTTGGGACAGCCTATGGCTACACCTTC. This translates into CASSVGTAYGYTF.

The chain joins TRBV6-2 or TRBV6-3 to TRBJ1-2; TRBD1 is a possible D gene (5 bases). Trimming stripped 6 bases from V and 10 bases from J, with 18 bases between. Germline lookup yields CDR1 MNHEY and CDR2 SVGEGT. There are 13 residues in the CDR3. The CDR3 sequence is CASSIGTAADYTF. CDR3 DNA sequence: TGTGCCAGCAGCATCGGGACCGCCGCGGACTACACCTTC.

This clonotype was detected a few times. The V and J genes are TRBV12-3 or TRBV12-4 and TRBJ2-3, with 7 bases matching TRBD1. The V gene end was trimmed by 3 bases and the J gene end by 1 base; junction bases not matched to a gene: 10. This CDR3 is 17 amino acids long. The chain's CDR3 is CASSLELGTVRTDTQYF. The CDR3 DNA follows: TGTGCCAGCAGTTTGGAGTTGGGGACAGTCCGCACAGATACGCAGTATTTT.

This clonotype was counted at least ten times. The V gene is TRBV20-1, the J gene TRBJ1-3; weak D call: TRBD1 (5 bases). V lost 5 bases, J lost 5 bases, and 13 bases lay in between. The CDR3 has 13 amino acids. CDR1 is DFQATT, CDR2 SNEGSKA, per germline (reference sequence). CDR3: CSAEGTDRNTIYF. The CDR3 bases are TGCAGTGCTGAAGGGACTGACAGAAACACCATATATTTT.

The chain couples TRBV12-2 to TRBJ1-5. TRBV12-2 is a documented pseudogene. This CDR3 is 18 amino acids long. CDR3 nucleotides: TGTGCAAGTCGCTTAAGCGGAGGTGACCTAAATAGCAATCAGCCCCAGCATTTT. It codes for CASRLSGGDLNSNQPQHF.

The V gene is TRBV27, the J gene TRBJ2-4; D not certain. V lost 6 bases and J 1 base, leaving 16 bases between the germline ends. Germline values: CDR1 MNHEY, CDR2 SMNVEV (reference sequence). The CDR3 length is 16 residues. CDR3 sequence reads: CASRTLTTVAKNIQYF. CDR3 nucleotide sequence: TGTGCCAGCAGAACCCTAACTACCGTCGCCAAAAACATTCAGTACTTC.

The J gene is TRBJ2-2, the V gene TRBV12-5, with D maybe TRBD2 (6 bases). Trimming took off 7 bases at V and 3 bases at J, with 12 bases between the two ends. The germline V gene has CDR1 LGHNT and CDR2 FRNRAP. There are 14 residues in the CDR3. The CDR3 DNA reads TGTGCTAGTGCCCTAAGGAGGGACACCGGGGAGCTGTTTTTT. Translating it yields CASALRRDTGELFF.

The J gene is TRBJ2-1, the V gene TRBV9, with D unresolved. Germline V CDR1 and CDR2: SGDLS, YYNGEE. V was clipped by 0 bases and J by 9 bases, with 16 bases between them. The CDR3 consists of 15 residues. In DNA form, the CDR3 reads TGTGCCAGCAGCGTAGAGGCTCGACTGGACGGTGAGCAGTTCTTC. Amino acid sequence: CASSVEARLDGEQFF.

This clonotype was counted at least ten times. The J gene is TRBJ2-3, the V gene TRBV5-1, with unresolved D. The CDR3 loop spans 12 amino acids. CDR1 SGHRS and CDR2 YFSETQ come from the germline V gene. Trimming pared 4 bases from V and 2 bases from J, leaving 5 bases between. CDR3 amino acids: CASSQSTDTQYF. CDR3 nucleotide sequence: TGCGCCAGCAGCCAATCCACAGATACGCAGTATTTT.

J is TRBJ1-4 and V is TRBV6-2 or TRBV6-3, with 8 bases that match TRBD1. Trimming at V came to 10 bases and at J to 6 bases, leaving 7 bases not matched to a gene. CDR3 length: 13 residues. Germline assignment: CDR1 MNHEY and CDR2 SVGEGT. CDR3 region: CATSTGDYEKLFF. The DNA for the CDR3 is TGTGCCACATCGACAGGGGACTATGAAAAACTGTTTTTT.

V usage is TRBV7-2 and J usage is TRBJ1-1; unclear D gene. This CDR3 has 13 amino acids. Germline assignment: CDR1 SGHTA and CDR2 FQGNSA. With 3 bases removed from V and 3 bases from J, the gap between germline ends came to 8 bases. The CDR3 reads CASSFSLYTEAFF. The CDR3 DNA sequence: TGTGCCAGCAGCTTTTCGTTATACACTGAAGCTTTCTTT.

This chain joins TRBV18 and TRBJ2-2; D is undetermined. Germline CDR1 and CDR2: KGHSH and LQKENI. CDR3 size: 13 residues. The V end lost 5 bases, the J end lost 5 bases, and 9 bases lay between the germline ends. The CDR3 sequence is CASSFSPTGELFF. The CDR3 DNA sequence: TGTGCCAGCTCATTTTCACCTACCGGGGAGCTGTTTTTT.

The chain recombines TRBV24-1 with TRBJ2-1; the D is unclear. V shed 9 bases and J shed 8 bases, with 13 bases lying between them. CDR1 is KGHDR and CDR2 is SFDVKD in the germline V gene. The CDR3 is 12 amino acids. The CDR3 bases are TGTGCCACCGCCTCAAGGTTGGATGAGCAGTTCTTC. Encoded protein: CATASRLDEQFF.

V usage is TRBV5-1 and J usage is TRBJ1-2; possible D gene TRBD1, 5 bases. CDR1 SGHRS and CDR2 YFSETQ come from the germline V gene. The CDR3 covers 15 residues. V was trimmed by 0 bases and J by 0 bases, leaving 9 bases between them. Here the CDR3 DNA reads TGCGCCAGCAGCTTGGGGCTGGGGGCTAACTATGGCTACACCTTC. Its protein is CASSLGLGANYGYTF.

The rearrangement links TRBV20-1 to TRBJ2-7; D uncertain. With 4 bases removed from V and 6 bases from J, the gap between germline ends came to 10 bases. The CDR3 is made up of 11 amino acids. The germline gives CDR1 DFQATT, CDR2 SNEGSKA (reference sequence). CDR3 region: CSATEVFEQYF. CDR3 sequence (DNA): TGCAGTGCTACGGAAGTCTTCGAGCAGTACTTC.

V gene TRBV19 combines with J gene TRBJ2-7; perhaps TRBD2 as D (6 bases). This CDR3 region has 14 residues. CDR1 is LNHDA and CDR2 is SQIVND in the germline V gene (reference sequence). Trimming stripped 3 bases from V and 4 bases from J, with 13 bases between. CDR3 in amino acids: CASSIHGSGYEQYF. CDR3 DNA sequence: TGTGCCAGTAGTATTCACGGGAGTGGGTACGAGCAGTACTTC.

This clonotype has only a few counts. V is TRBV5-1 and J is TRBJ1-4, with D possibly matching TRBD1 (5 bases). Trimming left V 4 bases short and J 5 bases short, with 18 bases between. The CDR3 has 16 residues. Germline V lookup: CDR1 SGHRS, CDR2 YFSETQ. The CDR3: CASSRLKTDENEKLFF. CDR3 bases: TGCGCCAGCAGCCGACTGAAGACAGATGAAAATGAAAAACTGTTTTTT.

This clonotype was observed a few times. CDR3 amino acids: CSASNLAGGLYEQYF. The CDR3 nucleotides are TGCAGTGCTAGTAACCTAGCGGGGGGTCTCTACGAGCAGTACTTC. The chain couples TRBV20-1 to TRBJ2-7; the match to TRBD2 covers 11 bases. V trimming: 3 bases; J trimming: 3 bases; junction bases outside the gene matches: 7. Germline-derived CDR1 and CDR2 are DFQATT and SNEGSKA (reference sequence). The CDR3 is made up of 15 amino acids.